This entry lists 8 T cell receptor beta chains sequenced from one sample in a study of blood T cells in healthy people across ages. Next came a second PCR, run for about 6 to 12 cycles, which used a sample-barcoded 5' primer along with a J-beta primer mix. TCRdb redid the calling of the 5' RACE reads with MiXCR, one entry per CDR3 protein. This table holds about 1,400,000 distinct CDR3 sequences, around 42% found once. The sample taken for sequencing was blood. The receptors stem from a woman between 18 and 29 years old in good health.

This chain's CDR3 is CASSLGLAEINEQFF. The CDR3 bases are TGCGCCAGCAGCTTGGGACTAGCGGAGATTAATGAGCAGTTCTTC. The rearrangement joins TRBV5-1 to TRBJ2-1, with 9 positions matching TRBD2. The V and J ends lost 0 bases and 7 bases, in that order; junction bases with no gene match: 5. The length of the CDR3 is 15 residues. CDR1 SGHRS and CDR2 YFSETQ come from the germline V gene. The entire variable domain, with the rest obtained from reference TRBV5-1 and TRBJ2-1, is as follows: KAGVTQTPRYLIKTRGQQVTLSCSPISGHRSVSWYQQTPGQGLQFLFEYFSETQRNKGNFPGRFSGRQFSNSRSEMNVSTLELGDSALYLCASSLGLAEINEQFFGPGTRLTVL.

This chain links TRBV6-5 with TRBJ2-6; D possibly corresponds to TRBD2 (6 bases). The V end lost 0 bases, the J end lost 3 bases, and 15 bases lay between the germline ends. CDR3 length: 18 amino acids. Per germline, CDR1 MNHEY and CDR2 SVGAGI. The CDR3 bases are TGTGCCAGCAGTTACTCGAGAAGCTTGGGAGGTGGGGCCAACGTCCTGACTTTC. It codes for CASSYSRSLGGGANVLTF.

This clonotype was counted a few times. One end of the junction does not line up with germline, which may come from a read error. The genes are TRBV7-9 and TRBJ1-2; no definite D call. Looked up from germline, CDR1 is SEHNR and CDR2 is FQNEAQ (reference sequence). CDR3 length: 14 amino acids. The DNA of the CDR3 is TGTGCCACCAGCGTGGTCGAGTCTAACTATGGCTACACCTTC. The encoded protein is CATSVVESNYGYTF.

This clonotype showed up just a few times. This sequence joins TRBV9 and TRBJ2-2; 12 bases match TRBD2. The CDR3 has 17 amino acids. J lost 3 bases, V lost 0 bases, and 3 bases had no gene match. Germline V lookup: CDR1 SGDLS, CDR2 YYNGEE. In nucleotides, the CDR3 is TGTGCCAGCAGCGTAGGGCTAGCGGGGGGGTACACCGGGGAGCTGTTTTTT. This sequence encodes CASSVGLAGGYTGELFF.

This clonotype was found many times. The chain couples TRBV10-3 to TRBJ2-3; 12 bases fit TRBD2. V trimming: 11 bases; J trimming: 0 bases; junction bases outside the gene matches: 9. Germline loops: CDR1 ENHRY, CDR2 SYGVKD. CDR3 length: 16 residues. The CDR3 nucleotides are TGTGCCTCTCGGACTAGCGGGATGGGGAGCACAGATACGCAGTATTTT. Encoded protein: CASRTSGMGSTDTQYF.

V gene TRBV2 combines with J gene TRBJ2-1; D might be TRBD1 (5 bases). Trimming removed 1 base at V and 2 bases at J, with 9 bases between. There are 15 residues in the CDR3. The germline CDR1 and CDR2 sequences are SNHLY and FYNNEI. The CDR3 bases are TGTGCCAGCAGTGAAGAAGGGGTAACCTACAATGAGCAGTTCTTC. This sequence encodes CASSEEGVTYNEQFF.

This clonotype was seen more than once but under ten times. The chain carries TRBV5-5 and TRBJ2-5, with TRBD2 identical over 8 bases. CDR1 is SGHKS, CDR2 YYEKEE, per germline (reference sequence). This CDR3 has 18 amino acids. V lost 0 bases and J lost 7; bases outside the gene matches: 17. The CDR3 DNA is TGTGCCAGCAGCTTGGAGGGGACTAGTGGCCCTGGTAGTGGGACCCAGTACTTC. This sequence encodes CASSLEGTSGPGSGTQYF.

This clonotype was detected a few times. The CDR3 nucleotides read TGTGCCAGCATCCAACGGTACCTTAGGGACAATGAGCAGTTCTTC. This encodes CASIQRYLRDNEQFF. The gene calls are TRBV2 and TRBJ2-1, with D unclear. Germline values: CDR1 SNHLY, CDR2 FYNNEI. Trimming pared 7 bases from V and 5 bases from J, leaving 18 bases between. The CDR3 has 15 residues. Together with reference TRBV2 and TRBJ2-1, the CDR3 gives the full variable domain: EPEVTQTPSHQVTQMGQEVILRCVPISNHLYFYWYRQILGQKVEFLVSFYNNEISEKSEIFDDQFSVERPDGSNFTLKIRSTKLEDSAMYFCASIQRYLRDNEQFFGPGTRLTVL.